The text below deals with one T cell receptor (beta chain). Germline V gene data show CDR1 as GTSNPN and CDR2 as SVGIG (reference sequence). Trimming cost V 7 bases and J 6 bases; bases outside gene matches: 6. The CDR3 covers 13 residues. These data originate in a study of blood T cell repertoires in COVID-19. As for the study in general: Acute-phase and convalescent COVID-19 samples originated in the United States, Italy and Spain. Sources were T cells, B-cell-depleted T cells, or PBMCs; the material itself was cDNA or gDNA.

Original analysis: Estimated nucleated cell counts came from reference gene primer amplification. The table came from immunoSEQ multiplex PCR; TCRdb's copy has only in-frame clones and leaves some out. V and J calls and clone size are those listed in that table; D and trimming were worked out from the DNA. Of around 200,000 clones detected, around 81% appear once; the ten largest clones hold 2.6%. This TCR was recovered from a human donor with acute or convalescent COVID-19. The donor label of this sample is uncertain. J is TRBJ1-5 and V is TRBV30, with 10 positions matching TRBD1. Sequenced input: peripheral blood. As DNA, the CDR3 is TGTGCCTTAGGGACAGGGGCGGGTCAGCCCCAGCATTTT. Amino acid sequence: CALGTGAGQPQHF.